This TCR beta chain came from a study of CD8+CD57+ T cells in acquired aplastic anemia. The CDR3 has 16 amino acids. Germline V gene data show CDR1 as DFQATT and CDR2 as SNEGSKA (reference sequence). The J segment lost 5 bases and the V segment lost 4 bases, leaving 14 bases of the junction unmatched. This clonotype showed up many times. The template used for profiling TCR beta VDJ and CDR3 was genomic DNA. MiXCR, applied by TCRdb to the reads, yields one record per CDR3 protein. The sample has some 130,000 distinct CDR3 sequences; around two fifths are singletons. Sequenced: sorted CD4+, CD8+, or CD8+CD57+ T cells (not recorded which) from PBMCs. This TCR was sampled from a human donor in good health, serving as a control. The chain couples TRBV20-1 to TRBJ2-4, with TRBD2 matching over 7 bases. The CDR3 region is CSAKGLVAGEENIQYF. CDR3 sequence (DNA): TGCAGTGCTAAAGGTCTTGTGGCGGGAGAAGAAAACATTCAGTACTTC.